The 14 T cell receptor beta chains below come from one sample, sequenced in a study of cytomegalovirus exposure and HLA in healthy donors. Using immunoSEQ multiplex PCR, the repertoire was profiled, and TCRdb retains in-frame clones only, with some absent. Here the sample spans fewer than 90,000 clones, approximately 93% being singletons. Sequenced: PBMCs. These receptors were obtained from a woman under 30 in good health and CMV-seronegative.

V gene TRBV5-1 combines with J gene TRBJ2-1; 7 positions match TRBD1. V gave up 4 bases and J gave up 1 base; unmatched junction bases: 11. The CDR3 covers 17 residues. Germline V CDR1 and CDR2: SGHRS, YFSETQ. The CDR3 DNA is TGCGCCAGCAGCACCCACCTGACAGGGCGGTCCTACAATGAGCAGTTCTTC. This translates into CASSTHLTGRSYNEQFF.

This clone was recorded a few times. The chain couples TRBV6-5 to TRBJ1-2; 7 bases line up with TRBD1. V shed 10 bases, J shed 1 base, and the junction held 12 bases outside the gene matches. This CDR3 has 15 residues. CDR1 is MNHEY, CDR2 SVGAGI, per germline. CDR3 residues: CATARQGGNNYGYTF. The DNA for the CDR3 is TGTGCCACCGCGAGGCAGGGGGGTAATAACTATGGCTACACCTTC.

The rearrangement joins TRBV4-1 to TRBJ2-6, with D maybe TRBD1 (6 bases). Germline CDR1 MGHRA, CDR2 YSYEKL. This CDR3 is 18 amino acids long. Trimming stripped 5 bases from V and 4 bases from J, with 21 bases between. The CDR3: CASSKTGFPNGGANVLTF. For the CDR3, the DNA is TGCGCCAGCAGCAAAACAGGGTTCCCCAATGGAGGGGCCAACGTCCTGACTTTC.

The chain combines TRBV19 with TRBJ1-5; possible D gene TRBD1, 5 bases. Trimming shortened V by 4 bases and J by 3 bases, and 7 bases separated the two germline ends. The length of the CDR3 is 13 residues. Germline-derived CDR1 and CDR2 are LNHDA and SQIVND (reference sequence). CDR3 nucleotide sequence: TGTGCCAGTAGTACCAGGGACAATCAGCCCCAGCATTTT. Protein product: CASSTRDNQPQHF.

The rearrangement joins TRBV2 to TRBJ1-2, with 8 bases identical to TRBD1. Germline lookup yields CDR1 SNHLY and CDR2 FYNNEI. Trimming removed 8 bases from V and 6 bases from J; junction bases left unmatched: 8. The CDR3 contains 13 residues. CDR3 nucleotides: TGTGCCAGCTTCAAGGACAGGGCAAATGGCTACACCTTC. Translating it yields CASFKDRANGYTF.

This sequence joins TRBV2 and TRBJ2-7; D is undetermined. Germline CDR1 is SNHLY and CDR2 is FYNNEI. Deletions cut 3 bases from V and 1 base from J, with 10 bases between. The CDR3 covers 14 residues. CDR3 in DNA: TGTGCCAGCAGTGAGTCAGCGCAATCCTACGAGCAGTACTTC. It encodes CASSESAQSYEQYF.

The V gene is TRBV19, the J gene TRBJ1-4; D gene uncertain. Trimming took off 1 base at V and 8 bases at J, with 17 bases between the two ends. The CDR3 contains 16 residues. The germline gives CDR1 LNHDA, CDR2 SQIVND (reference sequence). CDR3 region: CASSIASGGVREKLFF. The CDR3 bases are TGTGCCAGTAGTATAGCCTCCGGCGGGGTTAGGGAAAAACTGTTTTTT. Variable domain in full (rest from reference TRBV19 and TRBJ1-4): DGGITQSPKYLFRKEGQNVTLSCEQNLNHDAMYWYRQDPGQGLRLIYYSQIVNDFQKGDIAEGYSVSREKKESFPLTVTSAQKNPTAFYLCASSIASGGVREKLFFGSGTQLSVL.

The chain links TRBV9 to TRBJ2-7, with D possibly TRBD1 on 6 matching bases. The CDR3 length is 14 residues. Germline-derived CDR1 and CDR2 are SGDLS and YYNGEE. V was shortened by 0 bases and J by 3 bases, with 10 bases between the two germline ends. The CDR3 coding sequence is TGTGCCAGCAGCGTAGGGTCAGGGGACTACGAGCAGTACTTC. It is translated as CASSVGSGDYEQYF.

The chain joins TRBV7-9 to TRBJ1-6; the match to TRBD1 covers 7 bases. Trimming took 5 bases from V and 2 from J; bases not matched to a gene: 3. The CDR3 contains 15 residues. CDR1 is SEHNR and CDR2 is FQNEAQ in the germline V gene (reference sequence). The CDR3 region has the DNA TGTGCCAGCAGCCTACAGGGGCCCTATAATTCACCCCTCCACTTT. Protein sequence: CASSLQGPYNSPLHF.

This clone showed up just a few times. The V gene is TRBV19, the J gene TRBJ1-6, with 8 bases identical to TRBD1. This CDR3 has 14 residues. Germline loops: CDR1 LNHDA, CDR2 SQIVND (reference sequence). V was pared by 7 bases and J by 11 bases, with 10 bases of the junction left unmatched. CDR3 loop: CASNDQGASTPLHF. Written as DNA, the CDR3 is TGTGCCAGTAACGATCAGGGGGCGAGTACACCCCTCCACTTT.

The CDR3 region is CASSLAAGGFTEAFF. The CDR3 coding sequence is TGCGCCAGCAGCTTGGCCGCAGGGGGCTTCACTGAAGCTTTCTTT. V gene TRBV5-1 combines with J gene TRBJ1-1; 8 positions match TRBD1. Per germline, CDR1 SGHRS and CDR2 YFSETQ. This CDR3 spans 15 amino acids. V shed 0 bases, J shed 4 bases, and the junction held 5 bases outside the gene matches.

The gene calls are TRBV6-1 and TRBJ2-1; 11 positions match TRBD2. This CDR3 comprises 14 residues. CDR1 is MNHNS and CDR2 is SASEGT in the germline V gene. Losses at the gene ends were 8 bases for V and 10 bases for J; bases not matched to a gene: 10. The CDR3: CASLLAGGLLEQFF. CDR3 nucleotide sequence: TGTGCCAGCCTTTTAGCGGGAGGGCTCCTAGAGCAGTTCTTC.

The J gene is TRBJ2-1, the V gene TRBV7-8, with 12 bases aligning to TRBD2. CDR1 and CDR2 (germline): SGHVS, FQNEAQ. There are 18 residues in the CDR3. V lost 5 bases to trimming and J lost 10 bases; unmatched junction nucleotides: 18. The CDR3 loop reads CASSGQTSGSINRGEQFF. In nucleotides, the CDR3 is TGTGCCAGCAGCGGGCAGACTAGCGGGAGTATTAATCGCGGGGAGCAGTTCTTC.

The genes are TRBV27 and TRBJ1-3; TRBD1 agrees at 7 bases. The CDR3 totals 15 residues. V trimming: 8 bases; J trimming: 2 bases; junction bases outside the gene matches: 9. From germline, CDR1 is MNHEY and CDR2 SMNVEV (reference sequence). CDR3 bases: TGTGCCAGCGGGGAGACAGGGAAAGCTGGAAACACCATATATTTT. It codes for CASGETGKAGNTIYF.